These 17 T cell receptor beta chains originate from one sample sequenced in a study of T cell responses to AZD1222 COVID-19 vaccine. Sequencing used immunoSEQ multiplex PCR; TCRdb keeps in-frame clones, though not all of them. The sample holds hundreds of thousands of clones; 90% to 95% are singletons and the top ten take about 0.5%. The source was peripheral blood, collected 28 days after the second AZD1222 dose. These receptor sequences come from an adult who received the AZD1222 COVID-19 vaccine.

This clone showed up just once. J is TRBJ2-1 and V is TRBV28, with TRBD2 as a possible D gene (6 bases). The germline V gene encodes CDR1 MDHEN and CDR2 SYDVKM. CDR3 length: 15 residues. The germline V and J ends were trimmed by 8 bases and 3 bases, with 17 bases remaining between them. CDR3 protein: CASVQGRGSYNEQFF. The CDR3 region has the DNA TGTGCCAGCGTGCAGGGTCGGGGGAGCTACAATGAGCAGTTCTTC.

The chain links TRBV5-1 to TRBJ2-3; 11 bases agree with TRBD2. In germline, CDR1 is SGHRS, CDR2 YFSETQ. The CDR3 length is 14 residues. The J segment lost 7 bases and the V segment lost 0 bases, leaving 1 base of the junction unmatched. CDR3 sequence reads: CASSLASGRYTQYF. Written as DNA, the CDR3 is TGCGCCAGCAGCTTGGCTAGCGGGAGGTATACGCAGTATTTT.

The gene calls are TRBV28 and TRBJ1-2, with D unresolved. V lost 2 bases and J 0 bases, leaving 10 bases between the germline ends. Germline-derived CDR1 and CDR2 are MDHEN and SYDVKM. CDR3 length: 15 residues. The DNA of the CDR3 is TGTGCCAGCAGTTTAACGGCGGCTACTAACTATGGCTACACCTTC. Its protein product is CASSLTAATNYGYTF.

V and J are TRBV9 and TRBJ2-3; weak D call: TRBD2 (6 bases). V was clipped by 0 bases and J by 8 bases, with 19 bases between them. Germline V gene lookup returns CDR1 SGDLS and CDR2 YYNGEE. This CDR3 spans 16 amino acids. This CDR3 reads CASSVGEDYPHGTQYF. The CDR3 DNA sequence: TGTGCCAGCAGCGTAGGGGAGGACTATCCTCACGGTACGCAGTATTTT.

The chain links TRBV7-9 to TRBJ2-1; D may be TRBD2 (6 bases). With 3 bases removed from V and 3 bases from J, the gap between germline ends came to 18 bases. The V gene's germline CDR1 is SEHNR and CDR2 FQNEAQ (reference sequence). The CDR3 runs to 17 residues. The CDR3 DNA follows: TGTGCCAGCAGCTTGTGGGTGGGGGAGGCCATCTACAATGAGCAGTTCTTC. Protein: CASSLWVGEAIYNEQFF.

The rearrangement links TRBV29-1 to TRBJ1-2, with D possibly being TRBD1 (6 bases). The CDR3 covers 13 residues. Germline V gene lookup returns CDR1 SQVTM and CDR2 ANQGSEA. Trimming removed 3 bases at V and 7 bases at J, with 15 bases between. CDR3 bases: TGCAGCGTTGATGCTGGCAGGGGTAGTGGCTACACCTTC. It translates to CSVDAGRGSGYTF.

This chain uses TRBV15 with TRBJ1-1, with D uncertain. The CDR3 covers 16 residues. The germline gives CDR1 LNHNV, CDR2 YYDKDF (reference sequence). Trimming took 0 bases from V and 1 from J, leaving 12 bases between them. In nucleotides, the CDR3 is TGTGCCACCAGCAGAGATTGGTCAGAGCCGAACACTGAAGCTTTCTTT. Translation gives CATSRDWSEPNTEAFF. The full variable domain, its missing parts supplied by reference TRBV15 and TRBJ1-1, is DAMVIQNPRYQVTQFGKPVTLSCSQTLNHNVMYWYQQKSSQAPKLLFHYYDKDFNNEADTPDNFQSRRPNTSFCFLDIRSPGLGDTAMYLCATSRDWSEPNTEAFFGQGTRLTVV.

The chain employs TRBV6-5 and TRBJ2-1; no firm D call. Germline CDR1 and CDR2: MNHEY and SVGAGI. V lost 10 bases, J lost 10 bases, and 11 bases lay in between. This CDR3 comprises 10 residues. The CDR3 DNA reads as TGTGCCACTAACCCTAGAGAGCAGTTCTTC. This translates into CATNPREQFF.

V gene TRBV7-2 combines with J gene TRBJ1-2; 9 bases map to TRBD1. The CDR3 is made up of 15 amino acids. After removal of 4 bases from V and 8 bases from J, the junction contained 11 bases not matched to a gene. From germline, CDR1 is SGHTA and CDR2 FQGNSA. The CDR3 DNA sequence: TGTGCCAGCAGCTCTACCGGGACAGGGCACAAGGGCTACACCTTC. This codes for CASSSTGTGHKGYTF.

CDR3 sequence (DNA): TGCAGCTTACAGGGTAGGGGGAATCAGCCCCAGCATTTT. As protein: CSLQGRGNQPQHF. This rearrangement joins TRBV29-1 to TRBJ1-5, with D possibly being TRBD1 (6 bases). The CDR3 runs 13 residues. Trimming took off 8 bases at V and 4 bases at J, with 15 bases between the two ends. The V gene's germline CDR1 is SQVTM and CDR2 ANQGSEA.

This chain joins TRBV19 and TRBJ2-5; TRBD1 aligns across 11 bases. The germline V gene encodes CDR1 LNHDA and CDR2 SQIVND (reference sequence). The CDR3 sequence is 17 residues long. V trimming: 3 bases; J trimming: 1 base; junction bases outside the gene matches: 7. The CDR3 loop reads CASSISWDRGFQETQYF. The CDR3 nucleotides are TGTGCCAGTAGTATCTCGTGGGACAGGGGGTTCCAAGAGACCCAGTACTTC.

The rearrangement uses TRBV6-6 and TRBJ1-1; possible D gene TRBD1, 6 bases. The V gene lost 5 bases and the J gene lost 2 bases, with 18 bases spanning the gap. The CDR3 is 16 residues long. Looked up from germline, CDR1 is MNHNY and CDR2 is SVGAGI (reference sequence). The CDR3 region has the DNA TGTGCCAGCAGTCTGGGCGGCGGGGGCCCAAACACTGAAGCTTTCTTT. Its translation is CASSLGGGGPNTEAFF.

The chain is built from TRBV18 and TRBJ1-2, with 9 bases that match TRBD1. CDR1 and CDR2 (germline): KGHSH, LQKENI. V lost 3 bases and J lost 8; bases outside the gene matches: 4. CDR3 length: 13 amino acids. The CDR3 DNA reads as TGTGCCAGCTCACCGGGGGACAGGGAAGGCTACACCTTC. Translated, it gives CASSPGDREGYTF.

This clone has a single count. This chain uses TRBV5-4 with TRBJ1-4, with unresolved D. The CDR3 has 16 amino acids. Germline V gives CDR1 SGHNT, CDR2 YYREEE (reference sequence). The V and J ends lost 1 base and 0 bases respectively, with 10 bases between them. Written as DNA, the CDR3 is TGTGCCAGCAGCTTGAGGAAGAGATCAACTAATGAAAAACTGTTTTTT. Its protein product is CASSLRKRSTNEKLFF.

This chain uses TRBV6-4 with TRBJ2-3; D gene uncertain. V lost 8 bases and J 3 bases, leaving 12 bases between the germline ends. Germline V CDR1 and CDR2: MRHNA, SNTAGT. This CDR3 is 13 amino acids long. For the CDR3, the DNA is TGTGCCAGCTCCGGTGGAGTTACAGATACGCAGTATTTT. This codes for CASSGGVTDTQYF.

This clone was counted between two and nine times. This chain uses TRBV6-5 with TRBJ1-5; D is unresolved. V was shortened by 6 bases and J by 0 bases, with 6 bases between the two germline ends. CDR1 is MNHEY and CDR2 is SVGAGI in the germline V gene. The CDR3 runs to 13 residues. This chain's CDR3 is CASRWASNQPQHF. The CDR3 region has the DNA TGTGCCAGCAGATGGGCTAGCAATCAGCCCCAGCATTTT.

DNA of the CDR3: TGTGCCAGCAGCCCCCGGAGGGGAGGCGGCTACACCTTC. Protein: CASSPRRGGGYTF. V gene TRBV11-2 combines with J gene TRBJ1-2, with D maybe TRBD1 (5 bases). V lost 5 bases and J lost 8, with 15 bases in between. Germline CDR1 SGHAT, CDR2 FQNNGV. This CDR3 is built from 13 residues.